The TCR beta chain described here comes from a study of cytomegalovirus exposure and HLA in healthy donors. General study findings and limits: Most TCR sequences proved rare, with some public TCRs found in many donors.

The V and J ends lost 4 bases and 1 base respectively, with 15 bases between them. The CDR3 loop spans 16 amino acids. With regard to this clone: Its cognate antigen is unknown.

Assay: immunoSEQ multiplex PCR; the TCRdb copy retains only in-frame clones and omits some. Of about 130,000 clones listed, around 90% are singletons. The receptor was derived from a woman between 18 and 29 years old in good health and CMV-seronegative. The J gene is TRBJ2-3, the V gene TRBV23-1, with D maybe TRBD1 (5 bases). TRBV23-1 is noted as an ORF with a role that remains uncertain. Sequencing used PBMCs. CDR3 coding DNA: TGCGCCAGCAGTCCGAAAAACAGGAAACGCACAGATACGCAGTATTTT. This translates into CASSPKNRKRTDTQYF.